A single sample is the source of the 7 T cell receptor beta chains below, sequenced in a study of cytomegalovirus exposure and HLA in healthy donors. 13 Jbeta primers and 60 Vbeta primers were used for the PCR. Method: immunoSEQ multiplex PCR; TCRdb's copy keeps in-frame clones and lacks some. This sample has about 190,000 clones; around 75% occur once, and the top ten carry 3% to 3.5%. Material for sequencing was PBMCs. Every receptor here comes from a woman aged 30 to 39 in good health and CMV-seropositive.

CDR3 DNA: TGTGCCAGCAGCGTAGCCCCAGGGTACGAGCAGTACTTC. Protein: CASSVAPGYEQYF. The rearrangement uses TRBV9 and TRBJ2-7; weak D call: TRBD1 (5 bases). Looked up from germline, CDR1 is SGDLS and CDR2 is YYNGEE. The germline V and J ends were trimmed by 0 bases and 4 bases, with 8 bases remaining between them. The CDR3 totals 13 residues.

This sequence joins TRBV19 and TRBJ1-1; 7 nucleotides match TRBD1. This CDR3 is 15 amino acids long. The germline gives CDR1 LNHDA, CDR2 SQIVND (reference sequence). Trimming cost V 5 bases and J 2 bases; bases outside gene matches: 8. CDR3 sequence reads: CASSPGTVINTEAFF. For the CDR3, the DNA is TGTGCCAGTAGTCCCGGGACAGTGATCAACACTGAAGCTTTCTTT. Looking up the rest from reference TRBV19 and TRBJ1-1 gives the full variable domain: DGGITQSPKYLFRKEGQNVTLSCEQNLNHDAMYWYRQDPGQGLRLIYYSQIVNDFQKGDIAEGYSVSREKKESFPLTVTSAQKNPTAFYLCASSPGTVINTEAFFGQGTRLTVV.

CDR3 coding DNA: TGTGCCAGCAGCTTGTATTACCAGGACTATGGCTACACCTTC. It encodes CASSLYYQDYGYTF. The chain couples TRBV5-5 to TRBJ1-2; no firm D call. The CDR3 is 14 amino acids. Trimming cost V 1 base and J 3 bases, with 10 bases left between them. Germline CDR1 is SGHKS and CDR2 is YYEKEE (reference sequence).

The V and J genes are TRBV7-9 and TRBJ2-7; D gene uncertain. This CDR3 comprises 15 residues. V lost 1 base and J 0 bases, leaving 10 bases between the germline ends. CDR1 and CDR2 from the germline V gene are SEHNR and FQNEAQ (reference sequence). The DNA for the CDR3 is TGTGCCAGCAGCTTAGATGTACTATTCTCCTACGAGCAGTACTTC. Its translation is CASSLDVLFSYEQYF.

The V call is TRBV7-2, the J call TRBJ2-7; D may be TRBD2 (6 bases). The length of the CDR3 is 13 residues. Trimming took 1 base from V and 7 from J, leaving 11 bases between them. The germline CDR1 and CDR2 sequences are SGHTA and FQGNSA. The CDR3 nucleotides are TGTGCCAGCAGCTTAGACTCTGCGGGGGAGCAGTACTTC. Translated: CASSLDSAGEQYF.

This rearrangement joins TRBV10-1 to TRBJ2-5, with 10 bases aligning to TRBD1. V was pared by 6 bases and J by 5 bases, with 6 bases of the junction left unmatched. This CDR3 is built from 14 residues. Per germline, CDR1 WNHNN and CDR2 SYGVQD (reference sequence). The CDR3 spells CASSDRGLGETQYF. The CDR3 nucleotides read TGCGCCAGCAGCGACAGGGGGCTGGGGGAGACCCAGTACTTC.

The chain couples TRBV28 to TRBJ2-7; 12 nucleotides agree with TRBD2. V trimming: 11 bases; J trimming: 4 bases; junction bases outside the gene matches: 6. The CDR3 has 13 amino acids. CDR1 and CDR2 from the germline V gene are MDHEN and SYDVKM. The CDR3 spells CASTSGRIYEQYF. For the CDR3, the DNA is TGTGCCTCGACTAGCGGGAGAATATACGAGCAGTACTTC.